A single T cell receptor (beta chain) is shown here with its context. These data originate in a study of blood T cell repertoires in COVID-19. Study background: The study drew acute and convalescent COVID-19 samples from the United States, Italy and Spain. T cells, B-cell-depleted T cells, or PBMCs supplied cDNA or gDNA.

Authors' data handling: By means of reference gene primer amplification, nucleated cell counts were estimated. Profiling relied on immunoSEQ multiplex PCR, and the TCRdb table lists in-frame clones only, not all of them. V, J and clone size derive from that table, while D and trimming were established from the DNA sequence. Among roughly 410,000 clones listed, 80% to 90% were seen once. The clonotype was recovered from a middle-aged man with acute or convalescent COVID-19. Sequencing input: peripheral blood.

The CDR3 loop is CASSDQSVSNQPQHF. CDR3 bases: TGTGCCAGCAGTGATCAATCAGTTAGCAATCAGCCCCAGCATTTT. The gene calls are TRBV2 and TRBJ1-5, with D hard to call. This CDR3 has 15 residues. V shed 3 bases and J shed 0 bases, with 9 bases lying between them. CDR1 and CDR2 (germline): SNHLY, FYNNEI.